This paragraph covers one T cell receptor (beta chain) sequence. The antigen is unknown. The data were taken from a study of identical twins. Broader study findings: Models came in too low on out-of-frame TCR alpha sharing in monozygotic twins. Invariant MAIT and iNKT cells could partly confound zero-insertion analyses. Clonotypes of the beta chain that were abundant in cord blood carried fewer insertions (memory repertoires showed none).

Germline V CDR1 and CDR2: DFQATT, SNEGSKA (reference sequence). The length of the CDR3 is 13 residues. Trimming left V 3 bases short and J 3 bases short, with 11 bases between. A universal primer binding site was introduced by template switching. The final cDNA contained unique molecular identifiers. TCRdb reanalysed the 5' RACE reads using MiXCR and keeps one entry per CDR3 protein. The data show approximately 240,000 distinct CDR3 sequences, around 15% seen once. This sequence was found in a woman aged 18-35 years in good health. The material sequenced was memory (CD45RO+) T cells sorted from blood. The rearrangement uses TRBV20-1 and TRBJ1-1, with D maybe TRBD1 (6 bases). The DNA of the CDR3 is TGCAGTGCTAGCTGGGGGGCAGACACTGAAGCTTTCTTT. This sequence encodes CSASWGADTEAFF.